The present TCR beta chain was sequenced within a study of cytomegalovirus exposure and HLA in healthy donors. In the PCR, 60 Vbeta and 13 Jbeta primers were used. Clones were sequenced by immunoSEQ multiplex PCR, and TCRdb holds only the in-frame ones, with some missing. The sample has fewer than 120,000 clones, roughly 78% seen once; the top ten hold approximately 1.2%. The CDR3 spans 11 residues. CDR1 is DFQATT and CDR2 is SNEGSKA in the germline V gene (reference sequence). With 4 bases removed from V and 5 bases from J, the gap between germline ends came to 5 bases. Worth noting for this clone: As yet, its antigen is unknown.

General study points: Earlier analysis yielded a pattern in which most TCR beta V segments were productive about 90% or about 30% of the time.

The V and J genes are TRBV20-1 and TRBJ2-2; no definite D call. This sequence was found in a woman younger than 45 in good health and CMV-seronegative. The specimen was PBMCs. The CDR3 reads CSATVTGELFF. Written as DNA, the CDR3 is TGCAGTGCTACCGTGACCGGGGAGCTGTTTTTT.